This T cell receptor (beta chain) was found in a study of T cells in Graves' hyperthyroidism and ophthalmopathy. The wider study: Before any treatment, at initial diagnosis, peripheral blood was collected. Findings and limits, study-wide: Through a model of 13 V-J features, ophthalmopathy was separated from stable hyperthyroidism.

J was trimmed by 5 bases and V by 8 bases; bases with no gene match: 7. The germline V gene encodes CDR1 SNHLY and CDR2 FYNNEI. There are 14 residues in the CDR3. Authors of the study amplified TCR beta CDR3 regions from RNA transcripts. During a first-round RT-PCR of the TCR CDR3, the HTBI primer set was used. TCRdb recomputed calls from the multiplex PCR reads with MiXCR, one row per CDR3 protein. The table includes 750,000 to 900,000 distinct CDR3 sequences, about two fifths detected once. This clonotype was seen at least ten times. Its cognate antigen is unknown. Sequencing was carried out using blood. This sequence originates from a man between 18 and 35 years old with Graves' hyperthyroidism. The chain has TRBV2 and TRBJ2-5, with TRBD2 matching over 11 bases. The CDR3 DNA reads TGTGCCAGCGCCCCTCCTAGCGGGGGGGAGACCCAGTACTTC. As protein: CASAPPSGGETQYF.